This T cell receptor beta chain is from a study of beta chain features in type 1 diabetes. Across the whole study: There was similarity between patients and healthy donors in age, gender and cell yields.

Study conclusions and caveats: Type 1 diabetes patients showed a moderate but significant shortening of TCRB CDR3s in all four CD4+ subsets.

Trimming cost V 4 bases and J 0 bases, with 11 bases left between them. This CDR3 is 14 amino acids long. CDR1 SGHRS and CDR2 YFSETQ come from the germline V gene. Heparinised blood was drawn once per donor, averaging approximately 100 mL. Sorting of CD4+ naive, central memory, regulatory and stem cell-like memory cells was performed via CD45RO/CCR7/CD25/CD127/CD95/CD27. Sequencing targeted expressed TCRB transcripts, as all isolated RNA had been reverse transcribed. Sequencing was performed with immunoSEQ multiplex PCR; in TCRdb, only in-frame clones are kept and a portion is missing. This sample carries hundreds of thousands of clones, about an eighth of them seen once, and the ten largest clones take just under 0.04%. Worth noting for this clone: What it binds is unknown.

The chain has TRBV5-1 and TRBJ2-7; D is possibly TRBD1 (5 bases). This sequence was found in a man younger than 35 with type 1 diabetes. The sample comprised naive CD4+ T cells from blood. CDR3 DNA sequence: TGCGCCAGCAGCCTGACAGTTCCCTCCTACGAGCAGTACTTC. As protein: CASSLTVPSYEQYF. Variable domain in full (rest from reference TRBV5-1 and TRBJ2-7): KAGVTQTPRYLIKTRGQQVTLSCSPISGHRSVSWYQQTPGQGLQFLFEYFSETQRNKGNFPGRFSGRQFSNSRSEMNVSTLELGDSALYLCASSLTVPSYEQYFGPGTRLTVT.